Below, 17 T cell receptor beta chains from the same sample are listed, as sequenced in a study of cytomegalovirus exposure and HLA in healthy donors. PCR was performed using 60 Vbeta and 13 Jbeta primers. TCRdb keeps only in-frame clones here, not all; method: immunoSEQ multiplex PCR. Among 150,000 to 200,000 clones listed, roughly four fifths were seen once. Material: PBMCs. The source is a man between 18 and 35 years old in good health and CMV-seronegative.

The chain links TRBV6-6 to TRBJ2-5, with D unresolved. The CDR3 contains 15 residues. CDR1 and CDR2 from the germline V gene are MNHNY and SVGAGI (reference sequence). Trimming took 0 bases from V and 1 from J, leaving 9 bases between them. The CDR3 nucleotides are TGTGCCAGCAGTTACTCGAGTGGCGGCCAAGAGACCCAGTACTTC. It encodes CASSYSSGGQETQYF.

The rearrangement joins TRBV27 to TRBJ2-7, with 7 positions matching TRBD1. Germline CDR1 reads MNHEY; CDR2 reads SMNVEV (reference sequence). This CDR3 contains 14 residues. V was clipped by 6 bases and J by 7 bases; unmatched bases: 12. CDR3 residues: CASSPTGDPGEQYF. The DNA of the CDR3 is TGTGCCAGCAGCCCCACAGGGGACCCGGGGGAGCAGTACTTC.

The DNA of the CDR3 is TGTGCCAGTAGGTGGAAGGGGACAGGGGAGGCCTACGAGCAGTACTTC. It encodes CASRWKGTGEAYEQYF. J is TRBJ2-7 and V is TRBV19; 10 nucleotides agree with TRBD1. V lost 6 bases and J lost 2; bases outside the gene matches: 10. The V gene's germline CDR1 is LNHDA and CDR2 SQIVND (reference sequence). This CDR3 contains 16 residues.

This chain links TRBV6-6 with TRBJ2-2; no clear D gene. Trimming removed 6 bases at V and 7 bases at J, with 9 bases between. The CDR3 is 12 amino acids. Germline-derived CDR1 and CDR2 are MNHNY and SVGAGI (reference sequence). CDR3 DNA sequence: TGTGCCAGCAGCCACAGTTTCGGGGAGCTGTTTTTT. Translated: CASSHSFGELFF.

CDR3 in amino acids: CASSSSAVAGRYEQYF. DNA of the CDR3: TGTGCCAGCAGCTCCTCAGCGGTAGCGGGACGGTACGAGCAGTACTTC. The chain couples TRBV7-2 to TRBJ2-7; 8 bases are shared with TRBD2. The junction had 12 bases not matched to a gene; V was cut back by 4 bases and J by 4 bases. The CDR3 runs to 16 residues. Germline V CDR1 and CDR2: SGHTA, FQGNSA.

The chain is built from TRBV11-2 and TRBJ1-1; D unclear. The V gene lost 2 bases and the J gene lost 11 bases, with 15 bases spanning the gap. Germline V gives CDR1 SGHAT, CDR2 FQNNGV. This CDR3 region has 13 residues. CDR3 residues: CASSLSGTFVAFF. The CDR3 DNA is TGTGCCAGCAGCTTATCGGGTACCTTTGTCGCTTTCTTT.

This CDR3 reads CASSLATGGFEGNTIYF. CDR3 bases: TGTGCCAGCAGCTTAGCAACCGGAGGCTTCGAAGGAAACACCATATATTTT. The rearrangement uses TRBV7-9 and TRBJ1-3; unclear D gene. Trimming left V 0 bases short and J 4 bases short, with 16 bases between. This CDR3 is built from 17 residues. CDR1 is SEHNR and CDR2 is FQNEAQ in the germline V gene (reference sequence).

The CDR3 sequence: CATSPRGALVGELFF. CDR3 sequence (DNA): TGTGCCACCAGCCCACGCGGGGCTTTGGTGGGGGAGCTGTTTTTT. The rearrangement links TRBV15 to TRBJ2-2; perhaps TRBD2 as D (6 bases). The V end lost 5 bases, the J end lost 8 bases, and 18 bases lay between the germline ends. The CDR3 spans 15 residues. In germline, CDR1 is LNHNV, CDR2 YYDKDF (reference sequence).

V usage is TRBV19 and J usage is TRBJ2-7; 8 nucleotides line up with TRBD2. After removal of 5 bases from V and 4 bases from J, the junction contained 10 bases not matched to a gene. This CDR3 spans 15 amino acids. Germline CDR1 is LNHDA and CDR2 is SQIVND (reference sequence). CDR3 nucleotides: TGTGCCAGTAGTCTCGTTAGCGGGAAAGGATACGAGCAGTACTTC. This gives the protein CASSLVSGKGYEQYF.

The rearrangement uses TRBV10-3 and TRBJ2-1; perhaps TRBD2 as D (5 bases). Germline CDR1 reads ENHRY; CDR2 reads SYGVKD. This CDR3 has 14 amino acids. V was cut by 4 bases and J by 2 bases, with 9 bases left in between. The CDR3 here is CAISGGETYNEQFF. The CDR3 coding sequence is TGTGCCATCAGTGGGGGAGAAACCTACAATGAGCAGTTCTTC.

On this clone itself: Compared with germline, one end of the junction differs, possibly owing to a read error. The CDR3 DNA follows: TGTACCAGCAGTGCCTCTGCAGACTATGGCTACACCTTC. This translates into CTSSASADYGYTF. The chain recombines TRBV25-1 with TRBJ1-2; D is undetermined. In germline, CDR1 is MGHDK, CDR2 SYGVNS. This CDR3 is 13 amino acids long.

This chain connects TRBV19 to TRBJ2-7; TRBD1 aligns across 10 bases. Per the germline V gene, CDR1 is LNHDA and CDR2 is SQIVND (reference sequence). The CDR3 spans 14 residues. V lost 3 bases and J lost 2; bases outside the gene matches: 1. CDR3 in amino acids: CASSMGTGAYEQYF. In DNA, the CDR3 is TGTGCCAGTAGTATGGGGACAGGGGCCTACGAGCAGTACTTC.

The V gene is TRBV5-1, the J gene TRBJ2-1; 14 bases line up with TRBD2. There are 15 residues in the CDR3. The germline CDR1 and CDR2 sequences are SGHRS and YFSETQ. Trimming removed 5 bases from V and 9 bases from J; junction bases left unmatched: 7. Here the CDR3 DNA reads TGCGCCAGCAGACCGGGACTAGCGGGAGCGGCTGAGCAGTTCTTC. Translating gives CASRPGLAGAAEQFF.

The chain carries TRBV4-3 and TRBJ1-1, with D perhaps TRBD1 (6 bases). CDR3 length equals 15 residues. V was pared by 3 bases and J by 7 bases, with 18 bases between. Looked up from germline, CDR1 is LGHNA and CDR2 is YSLEER. CDR3 in DNA: TGCGCCAGCAGCCACTTAACCGGGACACAAAATGAAGCTTTCTTT. Protein product: CASSHLTGTQNEAFF.

The chain joins TRBV9 to TRBJ2-3, with D possibly matching TRBD2 (7 bases). CDR3 length: 18 residues. V gave up 0 bases and J gave up 2 bases, with 19 bases separating them. From germline, CDR1 is SGDLS and CDR2 YYNGEE. CDR3 bases: TGTGCCAGCAGCGTAGAGGGGGGGCAGGGCGAAGTCACAGATACGCAGTATTTT. It translates to CASSVEGGQGEVTDTQYF.

The chain couples TRBV12-2 to TRBJ1-2. TRBV12-2 counts as a pseudogene. The CDR3 is made up of 13 amino acids. DNA for the CDR3: TGCTTTAAGGAGGCTAGGAAGAACTATGGCTACACCTTC. Protein sequence: CFKEARKNYGYTF.

The CDR3 nucleotides read TGTGCCAGCAACCGAGAGGTACACCCAGACTACGAGCAGTACTTC. Protein product: CASNREVHPDYEQYF. The chain is built from TRBV28 and TRBJ2-7; D call uncertain. The CDR3 spans 15 residues. The ends were cut back, 7 bases at V and 3 bases at J, with 19 bases in the middle. In germline, CDR1 is MDHEN, CDR2 SYDVKM. Variable domain in full (rest from reference TRBV28 and TRBJ2-7): DVKVTQSSRYLVKRTGEKVFLECVQDMDHENMFWYRQDPGLGLRLIYFSYDVKMKEKGDIPEGYSVSREKKERFSLILESASTNQTSMYLCASNREVHPDYEQYFGPGTRLTVT.